This T cell receptor (beta chain) was retrieved from a study of response to subunit inactivated influenza vaccine. This clonotype was counted only a few times. Its antigen is still unknown. CDR1 MNHNS and CDR2 SASEGT come from the germline V gene. V was cut by 7 bases and J by 5 bases, with 14 bases left in between. The CDR3 contains 13 residues. TCRdb reprocessed the RT-PCR reads via MiXCR and lists one record per CDR3 protein. The sample yields 150,000 or so distinct CDR3 sequences, around 10% seen once. General observations from the study: There was a suggestion from the authors that each seasonal influenza vaccination recruits few new T cells.

The sequencing here drew on CD8+ T cells sorted from PBMCs, taken 23 to 25 months after vaccination. This receptor was identified in a man in his fifties or sixties who received an inactivated influenza vaccine. This sequence joins TRBV6-1 and TRBJ1-1; D gene unclear. The DNA of the CDR3 is TGTGCCAGCATGGTCGGGGATAGGACTGAAGCTTTCTTT. Its translation: CASMVGDRTEAFF.